Following are 28 T cell receptor beta chains from one sample sequenced in a study of neoadjuvant anti-PD-1 for oral cavity cancer (dated by TCRdb to about 2021). Libraries were prepared through the immunoSEQ multiplex PCR assay. Drawn from immuneACCESS, this table holds only the in-frame rearrangements with V and J called that TCRdb kept. Clones are partly lost; checked studies trace under half to an unresolved V gene and leave the rest unexplained. In this sample the table shows about 10,000 clones, around three fifths of which occur a single time. Of the sample, approximately 7.8% is held by the ten largest clones. The sample's time point label is to be understood as: after neoadjuvant nivolumab, at surgical resection. This specimen was tumor tissue, taken after nivolumab (anti-PD-1) treatment. The origin of the receptors is a person between 35 and 79 years old with oral cavity squamous cell carcinoma.

The chain links TRBV4-2 to TRBJ2-3; D could derive from TRBD1 or TRBD2 (5 bases each). Germline CDR1 reads LGHNA; CDR2 reads YNFKEQ. V dropped 0 bases and J dropped 2 bases, with 15 bases sitting between them. The CDR3 length is 17 residues. Written as DNA, the CDR3 is TGTGCCAGCAGCCAAGAGACGGGGCCTACAGCCACAGATACGCAGTATTTT. This translates into CASSQETGPTATDTQYF.

The J gene is TRBJ2-7, the V gene TRBV7-9, with no clear D. V was pared by 5 bases and J by 0 bases, with 11 bases between. CDR1 is SEHNR and CDR2 is FQNEAQ in the germline V gene (reference sequence). The CDR3 has 14 amino acids. The CDR3 is CASSRAAGSYEQYF. The CDR3, as DNA: TGTGCCAGCAGCCGAGCTGCAGGCTCCTACGAGCAGTACTTC.

This clone occurred once. This rearrangement joins TRBV6-4 to TRBJ1-3; D is ambiguous. The germline gives CDR1 MRHNA, CDR2 SNTAGT. The CDR3 length is 15 residues. V lost 3 bases and J lost 4, with 13 bases in between. CDR3 in amino acids: CASSEQSSGGNTIYF. The CDR3 nucleotides read TGTGCCAGCAGTGAACAGTCCTCGGGGGGAAACACCATATATTTT.

This chain joins TRBV18 and TRBJ2-7, with TRBD1 identical over 10 bases. V gave up 6 bases and J gave up 3 bases; unmatched junction bases: 14. From germline, CDR1 is KGHSH and CDR2 LQKENI. The CDR3 is made up of 17 amino acids. The CDR3 protein is CASSSRGGTGVSYEQYF. The CDR3 DNA is TGTGCCAGCTCCTCTAGAGGCGGGACAGGGGTCAGCTACGAGCAGTACTTC.

The rearrangement uses TRBV4-1 and TRBJ2-7; 7 nucleotides match TRBD1. This CDR3 has 15 residues. V lost 1 base, J lost 4 bases, and 7 bases stayed unmatched. Germline V gene sequence: CDR1 MGHRA, CDR2 YSYEKL. The CDR3 DNA sequence: TGCGCCAGCAGCCAAGCGAGACAGGGATTATACGAGCAGTACTTC. Translating gives CASSQARQGLYEQYF.

The J gene is TRBJ2-5, the V gene TRBV18; 7 bases map to TRBD2. From germline, CDR1 is KGHSH and CDR2 LQKENI. There are 14 residues in the CDR3. The junction had 2 bases not matched to a gene; V was cut back by 3 bases and J by 1 base. The DNA of the CDR3 is TGTGCCAGCTCACCGCCTAGCGGCCAAGAGACCCAGTACTTC. It codes for CASSPPSGQETQYF.

The table lists this clone with a count of one. This chain connects TRBV7-9 to TRBJ2-2, with D perhaps TRBD1 or TRBD2 (5 bases each). V was cut by 6 bases and J by 1 base, with 15 bases left in between. The CDR3 sequence is 16 residues long. The germline V gene has CDR1 SEHNR and CDR2 FQNEAQ (reference sequence). CDR3 sequence reads: CASSRGALQNTGELFF. Here the CDR3 DNA reads TGTGCCAGCAGTCGAGGGGCACTACAGAACACCGGGGAGCTGTTTTTT. The full variable domain, completed using reference TRBV7-9 and TRBJ2-2, is DTGVSQNPRHKITKRGQNVTFRCDPISEHNRLYWYRQTLGQGPEFLTYFQNEAQLEKSRLLSDRFSAERPKGSFSTLEIQRTEQGDSAMYLCASSRGALQNTGELFFGEGSRLTVL.

This clone was recorded only once. The chain uses TRBV12-5 and TRBJ1-1; 8 nucleotides line up with TRBD1. The germline CDR1 and CDR2 sequences are LGHNT and FRNRAP. V lost 5 bases to trimming and J lost 5 bases; unmatched junction nucleotides: 10. The CDR3 consists of 15 residues. The CDR3 sequence is CASGKNTGGATEAFF. The CDR3 DNA reads as TGTGCTAGTGGTAAAAACACAGGGGGAGCGACTGAAGCTTTCTTT.

The chain recombines TRBV11-3 with TRBJ2-6; D perhaps matches TRBD1 (6 bases). The CDR3 length is 15 residues. V was shortened by 4 bases and J by 0 bases, with 7 bases between the two germline ends. The germline CDR1 and CDR2 sequences are SGHNT and YENEEA. The CDR3 DNA is TGTGCCAGCAGCTCCAGGGGCTCTGGGGCCAACGTCCTGACTTTC. Its translation: CASSSRGSGANVLTF.

This chain connects TRBV5-1 to TRBJ2-7; D perhaps matches TRBD1 (5 bases). V lost 0 bases and J 5 bases, leaving 6 bases between the germline ends. The CDR3 is made up of 12 amino acids. Germline CDR1 and CDR2: SGHRS and YFSETQ. Written as DNA, the CDR3 is TGCGCCAGCAGCTTGGCAGGGAACGAGCAGTACTTC. This gives the protein CASSLAGNEQYF.

The chain links TRBV7-2 to TRBJ2-2, with D perhaps given as TRBD1 or TRBD2 (5 bases each). The CDR3 contains 15 residues. The ends were cut back, 4 bases at V and 4 bases at J, with 13 bases in the middle. In germline, CDR1 is SGHTA, CDR2 FQGNSA. The CDR3 region has the DNA TGTGCCAGCAGCTATTCATCCGGGGCCACCGGGGAGCTGTTTTTT. It specifies CASSYSSGATGELFF.

The chain uses TRBV5-1 and TRBJ2-3; TRBD1 agrees at 7 bases. After removal of 6 bases from V and 7 bases from J, the junction contained 17 bases not matched to a gene. The V gene's germline CDR1 is SGHRS and CDR2 YFSETQ. This CDR3 has 16 amino acids. The CDR3 bases are TGCGCCAGCACGTCTGGGGACAGATATTCTGAGAATACGCAGTATTTT. It codes for CASTSGDRYSENTQYF.

The chain recombines TRBV5-1 with TRBJ1-2; 7 bases match TRBD1. Per the germline V gene, CDR1 is SGHRS and CDR2 is YFSETQ. J gave up 4 bases and V 2 bases, and 5 bases lay outside the gene matches. This CDR3 has 14 residues. The CDR3 coding sequence is TGCGCCAGCAGCTTTAACTGGGACAGCTATGGCTACACCTTC. It codes for CASSFNWDSYGYTF.

This chain connects TRBV29-1 to TRBJ2-3, with 12 bases fitting TRBD2. CDR3 length equals 14 residues. Looked up from germline, CDR1 is SQVTM and CDR2 is ANQGSEA. J lost 7 bases, V lost 7 bases, and 9 bases had no gene match. CDR3 coding DNA: TGCAGCGACCTAACTAGCGGGAGGCCCAATACGCAGTATTTT. This gives the protein CSDLTSGRPNTQYF.

J is TRBJ1-1 and V is TRBV27; 10 nucleotides agree with TRBD1. Losses at the gene ends were 3 bases for V and 4 bases for J; bases not matched to a gene: 8. CDR1 is MNHEY and CDR2 is SMNVEV in the germline V gene (reference sequence). CDR3 length: 16 residues. In DNA form, the CDR3 reads TGTGCCAGCAGTTTTATGGTAGGGACAGGGGTCACTGAAGCTTTCTTT. Its translation: CASSFMVGTGVTEAFF.

The sample holds a few counts of this clone. The J gene is TRBJ2-3, the V gene TRBV23-1, with a weak D call TRBD2 (6 bases). TRBV23-1 is an ORF; its function is uncertain. There are 16 residues in the CDR3. Trimming took 3 bases from V and 3 from J, leaving 16 bases between them. CDR3 sequence reads: CASSHGGTPKTDTQYF. DNA of the CDR3: TGCGCCAGCAGTCATGGGGGGACTCCAAAAACAGATACGCAGTATTTT.

The chain uses TRBV7-2 and TRBJ2-1, with 10 nucleotides matching TRBD1. The CDR3 has 16 residues. Germline V gene sequence: CDR1 SGHTA, CDR2 FQGNSA. Trimming removed 4 bases from V and 9 bases from J; junction bases left unmatched: 12. The CDR3 sequence is CASSSLDRGIRSEQFF. CDR3 in DNA: TGTGCCAGCAGCTCCCTGGACAGGGGGATCCGGAGTGAGCAGTTCTTC.

V is TRBV5-4 and J is TRBJ2-3, with D possibly called TRBD1 or TRBD2 (5 bases each). This CDR3 contains 15 residues. From germline, CDR1 is SGHNT and CDR2 YYREEE (reference sequence). The V gene lost 3 bases and the J gene lost 2 bases, with 13 bases spanning the gap. In nucleotides, the CDR3 is TGTGCCAGCAGCTCGGGACCGCAGGTCACAGATACGCAGTATTTT. It specifies CASSSGPQVTDTQYF.

The chain has TRBV10-2 and TRBJ2-1; 9 nucleotides align to TRBD1. The J segment lost 6 bases and the V segment lost 6 bases, leaving 9 bases of the junction unmatched. The V gene's germline CDR1 is WSHSY and CDR2 SAAADI. The CDR3 contains 15 residues. For the CDR3, the DNA is TGCGCCAGCAGGTATAGACAGGGGGGTAGCAATGAGCAGTTCTTC. Translation gives CASRYRQGGSNEQFF.

The rearrangement links TRBV9 to TRBJ2-2; 8 nucleotides match TRBD2. V trimming: 0 bases; J trimming: 4 bases; junction bases outside the gene matches: 5. The CDR3 spans 16 residues. Germline V gene lookup returns CDR1 SGDLS and CDR2 YYNGEE. The CDR3 DNA reads TGTGCCAGCAGCGTAGTGGTAGCGGGGATCACCGGGGAGCTGTTTTTT. It yields the protein CASSVVVAGITGELFF.

CDR3 sequence reads: CASSSPGAEAFF. The CDR3 DNA is TGTGCCAGCAGTTCCCCTGGCGCTGAAGCTTTCTTT. The chain joins TRBV6-6 to TRBJ1-1; D is undetermined. The germline CDR1 and CDR2 sequences are MNHNY and SVGAGI (reference sequence). The CDR3 loop spans 12 amino acids. V lost 4 bases and J 6 bases, leaving 9 bases between the germline ends.

CDR3 region: CASSRERGVTGELFF. For the CDR3, the DNA is TGTGCCAGCAGCCGCGAAAGGGGGGTTACCGGGGAGCTGTTTTTT. The chain couples TRBV7-7 to TRBJ2-2, with D perhaps assigned TRBD1 or TRBD2 (6 bases each). V lost 5 bases and J lost 5, with 15 bases in between. The CDR3 is 15 residues long. Germline V CDR1 and CDR2: SSHAT, FNYEAQ (reference sequence).

The V gene is TRBV5-1, the J gene TRBJ2-3; D not certain. Germline V gene lookup returns CDR1 SGHRS and CDR2 YFSETQ. V dropped 3 bases and J dropped 6 bases, with 14 bases sitting between them. This CDR3 has 14 amino acids. CDR3 residues: CASSSSPAFDTQYF. DNA of the CDR3: TGCGCCAGCAGCTCCTCCCCAGCCTTTGATACGCAGTATTTT.

The chain uses TRBV7-3 and TRBJ2-2; D is unclear. In germline, CDR1 is SGHTA, CDR2 FQGTGA. V was trimmed by 0 bases and J by 4 bases, leaving 3 bases between them. CDR3 size: 13 residues. The CDR3 DNA reads as TGTGCCAGCAGCTTAACGAGCACCGGGGAGCTGTTTTTT. Translation gives CASSLTSTGELFF.

The gene calls are TRBV27 and TRBJ2-7; perhaps TRBD2 as D (7 bases). The CDR3 is made up of 17 amino acids. V was shortened by 2 bases and J by 2 bases, with 19 bases between the two germline ends. Germline lookup yields CDR1 MNHEY and CDR2 SMNVEV (reference sequence). In DNA, the CDR3 is TGTGCCAGCAGTTTAGAAGGAAGGGGGAGGGGGACCTACGAGCAGTACTTC. Encoded protein: CASSLEGRGRGTYEQYF.

This clone was seen only once. The chain couples TRBV4-2 to TRBJ1-3; D remains unclear. V was trimmed by 0 bases and J by 2 bases, leaving 11 bases between them. This CDR3 comprises 16 residues. The V gene's germline CDR1 is LGHNA and CDR2 YNFKEQ. CDR3: CASSQDLRGAGNTIYF. In DNA, the CDR3 is TGTGCCAGCAGCCAAGATCTGCGGGGAGCTGGAAACACCATATATTTT.

The chain has TRBV5-4 and TRBJ2-5; D not resolved. This CDR3 is built from 13 residues. Germline assignment: CDR1 SGHNT and CDR2 YYREEE (reference sequence). Trimming removed 3 bases from V and 0 bases from J, with 6 bases in between. CDR3 nucleotide sequence: TGTGCCAGCAGCTCCCCTTACCAAGAGACCCAGTACTTC. Amino acids: CASSSPYQETQYF.

This clone was counted only a few times. The rearrangement links TRBV11-2 to TRBJ1-6, with D perhaps matching TRBD1 (5 bases). From germline, CDR1 is SGHAT and CDR2 FQNNGV. CDR3 length: 14 residues. V gave up 6 bases and J gave up 4 bases, with 10 bases separating them. CDR3 sequence: CASRQAPYNSPLHF. CDR3 DNA: TGTGCCAGCAGACAGGCCCCGTATAATTCACCCCTCCACTTT.